The rows below give T cell receptor beta chains drawn from one sample of a study of tumor-infiltrating lymphocytes in oesophageal squamous cell carcinoma. TCRdb reprocessed the PCR reads via MiXCR and lists one record per CDR3 protein. Of about 18,000 distinct CDR3 sequences listed, 42% were seen once; the top ten hold roughly a sixth. Sequencing used normal esophageal tissue next to the tumor. All receptors derive from a female donor with esophageal squamous cell carcinoma. The CDR3 runs from the conserved cysteine through the conserved F or W. The order of the fields is CDR3 protein, CDR3 DNA, CDR3 length, D gene, clone size, V gene, J gene. D genes are given only for firm matches. Clone size is given for some rows only: seen once, a few or many times, or a class if the clone is expanded.

CDR3 protein: CASSMLADYNEQYF; CDR3 DNA: TGTGCCAGCAGTATGTTGGCAGACTACAATGAGCAGTACTTC; CDR3 length: 14; D gene: -; clone size: -; V gene: TRBV5-6; J gene: TRBJ2-7
CDR3 protein: CASSLILGGAAEAFF; CDR3 DNA: TGTGCCAGCAGTTTAATCCTCGGGGGAGCGGCTGAAGCTTTCTTT; CDR3 length: 15; D gene: -; clone size: -; V gene: TRBV28; J gene: TRBJ1-1
CDR3 protein: CAISEVLRAGEQYF; CDR3 DNA: TGTGCCATCAGTGAGGTTTTGAGGGCAGGCGAGCAGTACTTC; CDR3 length: 14; D gene: -; clone size: -; V gene: TRBV10-3; J gene: TRBJ2-7
CDR3 protein: CASSLSRAGGDEQYF; CDR3 DNA: TGTGCCAGCAGCTTAAGCCGTGCTGGGGGCGACGAGCAGTACTTC; CDR3 length: 15; D gene: -; clone size: -; V gene: TRBV7-3; J gene: TRBJ2-7
CDR3 protein: CASSLVLLKSNEQFF; CDR3 DNA: TGTGCCAGCAGCTTAGTCTTGCTAAAGAGTAATGAGCAGTTCTTC; CDR3 length: 15; D gene: -; clone size: -; V gene: TRBV11-2; J gene: TRBJ2-1
CDR3 protein: CASSLVGTGYTDTQYF; CDR3 DNA: TGTGCCAGCAGCTTAGTAGGGACAGGGTATACAGATACGCAGTATTTT; CDR3 length: 16; D gene: TRBD1; clone size: -; V gene: TRBV7-3; J gene: TRBJ2-3
CDR3 protein: CASSLVWGNQPQHF; CDR3 DNA: TGTGCCAGCAGCTTAGTGTGGGGCAATCAGCCCCAGCATTTT; CDR3 length: 14; D gene: -; clone size: -; V gene: TRBV7-2; J gene: TRBJ1-5
CDR3 protein: CASSFIGYEQYF; CDR3 DNA: TGTGCCAGCAGCTTCATAGGGTACGAGCAGTACTTC; CDR3 length: 12; D gene: -; clone size: -; V gene: TRBV7-8; J gene: TRBJ2-7
CDR3 protein: CASSDQAGELFF; CDR3 DNA: TGTGCCAGCAGTGATCAGGCCGGGGAGCTGTTTTTT; CDR3 length: 12; D gene: -; clone size: many; V gene: TRBV2; J gene: TRBJ2-2
CDR3 protein: CSALSGGATDTQYF; CDR3 DNA: TGCAGTGCCCTTAGCGGGGGGGCCACAGATACGCAGTATTTT; CDR3 length: 14; D gene: TRBD2; clone size: -; V gene: TRBV20-1; J gene: TRBJ2-3
CDR3 protein: CASSQDVSGNTIYF; CDR3 DNA: TGCGCCAGCAGCCAAGACGTCTCTGGAAACACCATATATTTT; CDR3 length: 14; D gene: -; clone size: many; V gene: TRBV4-1; J gene: TRBJ1-3
CDR3 protein: CASSLQQGRSYEQYF; CDR3 DNA: TGTGCCAGCAGCTTACAACAGGGAAGGTCCTACGAGCAGTACTTC; CDR3 length: 15; D gene: -; clone size: -; V gene: TRBV7-8; J gene: TRBJ2-7
CDR3 protein: CASSFGLAGNTGELFF; CDR3 DNA: TGTGCCAGCAGCTTTGGCCTAGCGGGGAACACCGGGGAGCTGTTTTTT; CDR3 length: 16; D gene: TRBD2; clone size: -; V gene: TRBV7-2; J gene: TRBJ2-2
CDR3 protein: CASSEAPGSGEQYF; CDR3 DNA: TGTGCCAGCAGTGAAGCACCGGGTTCCGGCGAGCAGTACTTC; CDR3 length: 14; D gene: -; clone size: -; V gene: TRBV6-1; J gene: TRBJ2-7
CDR3 protein: CASSQDPINTEAFF; CDR3 DNA: TGCGCCAGCAGCCAAGATCCCATAAACACTGAAGCTTTCTTT; CDR3 length: 14; D gene: -; clone size: many; V gene: TRBV4-1; J gene: TRBJ1-1
CDR3 protein: CSAISGRAREQYF; CDR3 DNA: TGCAGTGCCATAAGCGGGAGGGCCAGGGAGCAGTACTTC; CDR3 length: 13; D gene: TRBD2; clone size: -; V gene: TRBV20-1; J gene: TRBJ2-4
CDR3 protein: CASSWTGGEQFF; CDR3 DNA: TGTGCCAGCAGTTGGACAGGGGGTGAGCAGTTCTTC; CDR3 length: 12; D gene: TRBD1; clone size: few; V gene: TRBV12-3/TRBV12-4; J gene: TRBJ2-1
CDR3 protein: CASSLWLREQFF; CDR3 DNA: TGTGCCAGCAGTTTGTGGTTAAGGGAGCAGTTCTTC; CDR3 length: 12; D gene: -; clone size: -; V gene: TRBV12-3/TRBV12-4; J gene: TRBJ2-1
CDR3 protein: CAILGDESSYNEQFF; CDR3 DNA: TGTGCCATACTAGGGGACGAAAGCTCCTACAATGAGCAGTTCTTC; CDR3 length: 15; D gene: -; clone size: -; V gene: TRBV10-3; J gene: TRBJ2-1
CDR3 protein: CASSPLGLSFFYGYTF; CDR3 DNA: TGTGCCAGCAGCCCCTTGGGGTTATCCTTCTTCTATGGCTACACCTTC; CDR3 length: 16; D gene: -; clone size: medium-sized; V gene: TRBV7-8; J gene: TRBJ1-2
CDR3 protein: CASSRDRISDEQYF; CDR3 DNA: TGTGCCAGCAGCCGGGACAGAATTTCCGACGAGCAGTACTTC; CDR3 length: 14; D gene: TRBD1; clone size: many; V gene: TRBV7-2; J gene: TRBJ2-7
CDR3 protein: CATSVLLAGFSGDIQYF; CDR3 DNA: TGTGCCACCAGTGTCCTACTAGCGGGGTTTAGTGGAGACATTCAGTACTTC; CDR3 length: 17; D gene: TRBD2; clone size: many; V gene: TRBV24-1; J gene: TRBJ2-4
CDR3 protein: CASSRSGTSAETQYF; CDR3 DNA: TGTGCCAGCAGCCGATCCGGGACTAGCGCCGAGACCCAGTACTTC; CDR3 length: 15; D gene: TRBD2; clone size: -; V gene: TRBV11-2; J gene: TRBJ2-5
CDR3 protein: CASRSLRDKGYEQYF; CDR3 DNA: TGTGCCAGCAGAAGCCTCCGGGACAAGGGGTACGAGCAGTACTTC; CDR3 length: 15; D gene: -; clone size: -; V gene: TRBV7-8; J gene: TRBJ2-7
CDR3 protein: CASSPGPGLAGDRETQYF; CDR3 DNA: TGTGCCAGCAGCCCCGGGCCTGGACTAGCGGGAGACCGAGAGACCCAGTACTTC; CDR3 length: 18; D gene: TRBD2; clone size: -; V gene: TRBV7-6; J gene: TRBJ2-5
CDR3 protein: CASSASGRFTGELFF; CDR3 DNA: TGTGCCAGCAGTGCTAGCGGGCGTTTCACCGGGGAGCTGTTTTTT; CDR3 length: 15; D gene: TRBD2; clone size: medium-sized; V gene: TRBV27; J gene: TRBJ2-2
CDR3 protein: CASSSPSKQGMEQYF; CDR3 DNA: TGTGCTAGCAGCTCCCCTTCAAAACAGGGGATGGAGCAGTACTTC; CDR3 length: 15; D gene: TRBD1; clone size: -; V gene: TRBV7-7; J gene: TRBJ2-7
CDR3 protein: CASSLQQGGTGELFF; CDR3 DNA: TGTGCCAGCAGCTTACAACAGGGGGGCACCGGGGAGCTGTTTTTT; CDR3 length: 15; D gene: TRBD1; clone size: -; V gene: TRBV7-3; J gene: TRBJ2-2
CDR3 protein: CASSFNLGSYEQYF; CDR3 DNA: TGTGCCAGCAGTTTTAACCTGGGCTCCTACGAGCAGTACTTC; CDR3 length: 14; D gene: -; clone size: many; V gene: TRBV12-3/TRBV12-4; J gene: TRBJ2-7
CDR3 protein: CASSEIVSLRYEQYF; CDR3 DNA: TGTGCCAGCAGTGAAATTGTCTCACTTCGCTACGAGCAGTACTTC; CDR3 length: 15; D gene: -; clone size: -; V gene: TRBV6-1; J gene: TRBJ2-7
CDR3 protein: CASSLGASTDTQYF; CDR3 DNA: TGTGCCAGCAGCTTAGGAGCTAGCACAGATACGCAGTATTTT; CDR3 length: 14; D gene: -; clone size: many; V gene: TRBV7-3; J gene: TRBJ2-3
CDR3 protein: CASRSGLAGETQYF; CDR3 DNA: TGTGCCAGCAGGTCGGGACTAGCGGGAGAGACCCAGTACTTC; CDR3 length: 14; D gene: TRBD2; clone size: -; V gene: TRBV7-3; J gene: TRBJ2-5
CDR3 protein: CASSARTGVGNTIYF; CDR3 DNA: TGTGCCAGCAGCGCCAGGACAGGGGTGGGAAACACCATATATTTT; CDR3 length: 15; D gene: TRBD1; clone size: many; V gene: TRBV11-2; J gene: TRBJ1-3
CDR3 protein: CASSYVSNEQFF; CDR3 DNA: TGTGCCAGCAGTTACGTCTCCAATGAGCAGTTCTTC; CDR3 length: 12; D gene: -; clone size: -; V gene: TRBV7-8; J gene: TRBJ2-1
CDR3 protein: CASSQVSQSYEQYF; CDR3 DNA: TGTGCCAGCAGCCAAGTCTCCCAATCCTACGAGCAGTACTTC; CDR3 length: 14; D gene: -; clone size: few; V gene: TRBV3-1; J gene: TRBJ2-7
CDR3 protein: CASRRPVGYGYTF; CDR3 DNA: TGTGCCAGCAGGCGCCCGGTCGGCTATGGCTACACCTTC; CDR3 length: 13; D gene: -; clone size: -; V gene: TRBV10-3; J gene: TRBJ1-2
CDR3 protein: CASSTGPDSPLHF; CDR3 DNA: TGTGCCAGCAGCACTGGACCAGATTCACCCCTCCACTTT; CDR3 length: 13; D gene: -; clone size: many; V gene: TRBV7-9; J gene: TRBJ1-6
CDR3 protein: CASSLAGGGETQYF; CDR3 DNA: TGTGCCAGCAGCTTAGCGGGCGGGGGAGAGACCCAGTACTTC; CDR3 length: 14; D gene: TRBD2; clone size: -; V gene: TRBV7-6; J gene: TRBJ2-5
CDR3 protein: CASSLSSLEQYF; CDR3 DNA: TGTGCCAGCAGTTTATCTTCGCTCGAGCAGTACTTC; CDR3 length: 12; D gene: -; clone size: -; V gene: TRBV12-3/TRBV12-4; J gene: TRBJ2-7
CDR3 protein: CASSLGGRGSYNEQFF; CDR3 DNA: TGTGCCAGCAGCTTAGGTGGCAGGGGAAGCTACAATGAGCAGTTCTTC; CDR3 length: 16; D gene: -; clone size: few; V gene: TRBV7-2; J gene: TRBJ2-1
CDR3 protein: CASRGQSSGANVLTF; CDR3 DNA: TGTGCCAGCAGGGGTCAATCTTCTGGGGCCAACGTCCTGACTTTC; CDR3 length: 15; D gene: -; clone size: many; V gene: TRBV6-1; J gene: TRBJ2-6
CDR3 protein: CASRDRGPDTQYF; CDR3 DNA: TGTGCCAGCAGAGACAGGGGGCCAGATACGCAGTATTTT; CDR3 length: 13; D gene: TRBD1; clone size: many; V gene: TRBV2; J gene: TRBJ2-3
CDR3 protein: CASSRGISNEQFF; CDR3 DNA: TGTGCCAGCAGCCGCGGGATCTCCAATGAGCAGTTCTTC; CDR3 length: 13; D gene: -; clone size: -; V gene: TRBV7-1; J gene: TRBJ2-1
CDR3 protein: CASNFTGGETQYF; CDR3 DNA: TGTGCCAGCAACTTTACCGGGGGGGAGACCCAGTACTTC; CDR3 length: 13; D gene: TRBD2; clone size: -; V gene: TRBV7-3; J gene: TRBJ2-5
CDR3 protein: CASNDPGTEAFF; CDR3 DNA: TGTGCCAGCAATGACCCCGGGACTGAAGCTTTCTTT; CDR3 length: 12; D gene: -; clone size: -; V gene: TRBV6-6; J gene: TRBJ1-1
CDR3 protein: CASSFRGLETQYF; CDR3 DNA: TGTGCCAGCAGCTTTCGGGGATTAGAGACCCAGTACTTC; CDR3 length: 13; D gene: -; clone size: large; V gene: TRBV11-2; J gene: TRBJ2-5